A single sample gave rise to the 29 T cell receptor beta chains below, sequenced in a study of T cells in women clearing cervical HPV infection. TCRdb keeps only in-frame clones here, not all; method: immunoSEQ multiplex PCR. The sample table sets out tens of thousands of clones. Sequenced material: blood buffy coat. The receptors come from a woman between 18 and 70 years old with a cervical HPV16 infection that either progressed to CIN3+ or cleared (not recorded which).

As regards this clone: The read is 3 residues too short to cover the CDR3 end, so that end is filled in from the germline J gene. This chain uses TRBV5-1 with TRBJ1-1; D possibly corresponds to TRBD1 (5 bases). The CDR3 length is 13 residues. In germline, CDR1 is SGHRS, CDR2 YFSETQ. The sequenced CDR3 bases are TGCGCCAGCAGTCTTGACAGTACCCTCGGA. Residues: CASSLDSTLG. The full CDR3 protein is CASSLDSTLGAFF.

Details on this clone: The read comes to an end 3 residues before the CDR3 does, leaving the germline J gene to fill in the end. The V call is TRBV2, the J call TRBJ2-7, with a weak D call TRBD1 (6 bases). This CDR3 region has 11 residues. V was cut by 6 bases and J by 6 bases, with 9 bases left in between. Germline V gene lookup returns CDR1 SNHLY and CDR2 FYNNEI. The CDR3 DNA, read in part, is TGTGCCAGCAGAGAGGGGGTCGAG. Translated, it gives CASREGVE. The entire CDR3 protein reads CASREGVEQYF.

In the case of this clone: The read halts 3 residues ahead of the CDR3 end, with the missing end drawn from the germline J gene. The rearrangement uses TRBV6-4 and TRBJ2-2; the D gene is possibly TRBD2 (5 bases). Germline V gives CDR1 MRHNA, CDR2 SNTAGT. Trimming shortened V by 3 bases and J by 4 bases, and 15 bases separated the two germline ends. CDR3 length: 16 residues. The CDR3 sequence is CASSDLGGRGTGELFF. The CDR3 bases that were read are TGTGCCAGCAGTGATTTAGGAGGCCGGGGCACCGGGGAG.

Of note for this clone: The CDR3 goes on 3 residues after the read ends, and that part is filled in from the germline J gene. The rearrangement links TRBV19 to TRBJ2-1; 7 bases align to TRBD2. The germline CDR1 and CDR2 sequences are LNHDA and SQIVND (reference sequence). V lost 1 base to trimming and J lost 4 bases; unmatched junction nucleotides: 10. The CDR3 loop spans 17 amino acids. The CDR3 DNA, read in part, is TGTGCCAGTAGTATAGTTGGGGGGGGGTATAGATACAATGAG. This translates into CASSIVGGGYRYNE. The entire CDR3 is CASSIVGGGYRYNEQFF.

A word on this clone: The read falls 3 residues short of the CDR3 end, and the missing part is taken from the germline J gene. V usage is TRBV2 and J usage is TRBJ2-2; 8 nucleotides agree with TRBD1. CDR3 length equals 16 residues. CDR1 is SNHLY, CDR2 FYNNEI, per germline. The chain's CDR3 is CASSRDRGSGANVLFF. CDR3 bases read: TGTGCCAGCAGTAGAGACAGGGGTTCTGGGGCCAACGTG.

The DNA read from the CDR3 is TGCGCCAGCTTCAACCTCGCGACCGGGGATACG. Residues: CASFNLATGDT. Given in full, the CDR3 is CASFNLATGDTQYF. The rearrangement links TRBV5-1 to TRBJ2-3; no firm D call. The observed sequence ends 3 residues before the CDR3 terminus, with the missing tail filled in from the germline J gene. V was pared by 7 bases and J by 6 bases, with 18 bases between. Germline CDR1 and CDR2: SGHRS and YFSETQ. This CDR3 is 14 amino acids long.

With regard to this clone: The CDR3 end falls 3 residues outside the read, so it is completed with the germline J gene. The chain carries TRBV2 and TRBJ1-3; D is perhaps TRBD1 (5 bases). CDR1 and CDR2 (germline): SNHLY, FYNNEI. The CDR3 runs to 15 residues. Trimming took 6 bases from V and 0 from J, leaving 12 bases between them. The covered CDR3 bases are TGTGCCAGCAGGCTGACAGACAACTCTGGAAACACC. It is translated as CASRLTDNSGNT. The whole CDR3 region reads CASRLTDNSGNTIYF. Complete variable domain (other parts from reference TRBV2 and TRBJ1-3): EPEVTQTPSHQVTQMGQEVILRCVPISNHLYFYWYRQILGQKVEFLVSFYNNEISEKSEIFDDQFSVERPDGSNFTLKIRSTKLEDSAMYFCASRLTDNSGNTIYFGEGSWLTVV.

About this clone itself: The CDR3 end is not reached by the read, which stops 3 residues before it; the germline J gene fills it in. The V gene is TRBV27, the J gene TRBJ1-1, with D unclear. The CDR3 length is 13 residues. Looked up from germline, CDR1 is MNHEY and CDR2 is SMNVEV (reference sequence). The V and J ends lost 3 bases and 4 bases respectively, with 9 bases between them. The sequenced part of the CDR3 DNA is TGTGCCAGCAGTTTTAATGCGGGCACTGAA. This codes for CASSFNAGTE. The CDR3, in full, reads CASSFNAGTEAFF.

Worth noting for this clone: The read terminates 3 residues ahead of where the CDR3 ends, so the germline J gene completes it. This chain uses TRBV7-2 with TRBJ2-3; no definite D call. Trimming removed 4 bases at V and 3 bases at J, with 11 bases between. Germline-derived CDR1 and CDR2 are SGHTA and FQGNSA. The CDR3 spans 14 residues. The CDR3 loop is CASSSYKVTDTQYF. The sequenced part of the CDR3 DNA is TGTGCCAGCAGCTCATACAAAGTGACAGATACG.

CDR3 in amino acids: CASSDDSHQPQHF. The part of the CDR3 DNA that was read is TGTGCCAGCAGTGACGACAGCCATCAGCCC. The chain employs TRBV6-4 and TRBJ1-5, with D possibly matching TRBD1 (5 bases). The read terminates 3 residues ahead of where the CDR3 ends, so the germline J gene completes it. The germline V gene has CDR1 MRHNA and CDR2 SNTAGT. Trimming stripped 2 bases from V and 5 bases from J, with 7 bases between. The CDR3 spans 13 residues.

With regard to this clone: The read stops 3 residues short of the end of the CDR3; the missing end is completed from the germline J gene. The chain has TRBV7-3 and TRBJ2-4; D perhaps matches TRBD2 (5 bases). CDR1 is SGHTA, CDR2 FQGTGA, per germline. The CDR3 totals 14 residues. CDR3 in amino acids: CASSFLSDPYGQYF. CDR3 DNA, as far as it was read: TGTGCCAGCAGCTTTCTTAGCGATCCCTATGGT.

A word on this clone: The sequence runs out 3 residues before the end of the CDR3; the remainder is reconstructed from the germline J gene. This chain connects TRBV11-3 to TRBJ2-5; weak D call: TRBD1 (5 bases). Germline loops: CDR1 SGHNT, CDR2 YENEEA. This CDR3 is 15 amino acids long. V was clipped by 0 bases and J by 7 bases, with 15 bases between them. The CDR3 bases that were read are TGTGCCAGCAGCTTAGATACAGGACCACTTTTGACC. Translated, it gives CASSLDTGPLLT. The complete CDR3 sequence is CASSLDTGPLLTQYF.

Regarding this clone: Read data end 3 residues before the CDR3 end; the end is taken from the germline J gene. This chain joins TRBV12-5 and TRBJ1-2, with TRBD1 matching 8 bases. This CDR3 spans 17 amino acids. V shed 0 bases and J 1 base; nucleotides not matched to a gene: 7. Germline-derived CDR1 and CDR2 are LGHNT and FRNRAP. The CDR3 reads CASGLVAGGTYNYGYTF. Incomplete CDR3 DNA: TGTGCTAGTGGTTTGGTAGCAGGGGGCACATATAACTATGGC.

Regarding this clone: Read data end 3 residues before the CDR3 end; the end is taken from the germline J gene. The chain recombines TRBV10-3 with TRBJ2-5, with D possibly being TRBD2 (5 bases). From germline, CDR1 is ENHRY and CDR2 SYGVKD. V lost 0 bases and J lost 4, with 12 bases in between. The CDR3 length is 15 residues. CDR3 bases read: TGTGCCATCAGTGAGTCACGGGGAACCGCAGAGACC. The encoded protein is CAISESRGTAET. The entire CDR3 reads CAISESRGTAETQYF.

With respect to this clone: The CDR3 end is not reached by the read, which stops 3 residues before it; the germline J gene fills it in. This chain connects TRBV20-1 to TRBJ2-1, with 7 bases that match TRBD2. CDR3 length: 12 residues. The trim removed 4 bases at V and 9 bases at J, leaving 6 bases unmatched. From germline, CDR1 is DFQATT and CDR2 SNEGSKA (reference sequence). The CDR3 loop reads CSAKVGGTEQFF. The part of the CDR3 DNA that was read is TGCAGTGCTAAAGTGGGGGGGACTGAG.

In the case of this clone: The read gets to within 3 residues of the CDR3 end, and the germline J gene fills in the rest. The chain combines TRBV18 with TRBJ2-2; the match to TRBD1 covers 8 bases. Germline V gene lookup returns CDR1 KGHSH and CDR2 LQKENI. This CDR3 is 18 amino acids long. The CDR3 spells CASSPGTGSSATNEKLFF. The sequenced CDR3 bases are TGTGCCAGCTCACCCGGGACAGGAAGCAGCGCAACTAATGAAAAG.

Of note for this clone: The CDR3 is cut off 3 residues early in the read; its end comes from the germline J gene. The chain joins TRBV18 to TRBJ1-1, with D uncertain. Trimming took 2 bases from V and 4 from J, leaving 11 bases between them. CDR1 and CDR2 (germline): KGHSH, LQKENI. The CDR3 spans 14 residues. The sequenced part of the CDR3 DNA is TGTGCCAGCTCACCAATGCAGTCTGGCACTGAA. This sequence encodes CASSPMQSGTE. From start to end, the CDR3 is CASSPMQSGTEAFF. The variable domain in full, with the rest retrieved from reference TRBV18 and TRBJ1-1, is NAGVMQNPRHLVRRRGQEARLRCSPMKGHSHVYWYRQLPEEGLKFMVYLQKENIIDESGMPKERFSAEFPKEGPSILRIQQVVRGDSAAYFCASSPMQSGTEAFFGQGTRLTVV.

As concerns this clone: Read coverage stops 3 residues before the CDR3 terminus; the germline J gene supplies the remainder. The V gene is TRBV18, the J gene TRBJ1-1, with D perhaps TRBD1 (5 bases). The CDR3 is 15 residues long. Trimming cost V 1 base and J 3 bases, with 12 bases left between them. CDR1 is KGHSH and CDR2 is LQKENI in the germline V gene. CDR3: CASSPRIKTDTEAFF. The sequenced part of the CDR3 DNA is TGTGCCAGCTCACCACGGATTAAGACAGACACTGAA.

As regards this clone: The CDR3 end is not reached by the read, which stops 3 residues before it; the germline J gene fills it in. V is TRBV20-1 and J is TRBJ1-1; a weak D match, TRBD1 (6 bases). CDR3 length: 13 residues. Trimming left V 3 bases short and J 3 bases short, with 11 bases between. Germline V CDR1 and CDR2: DFQATT, SNEGSKA (reference sequence). CDR3: CSASQGLDTEAFF. The CDR3 DNA, read in part, is TGCAGTGCTAGCCAGGGGCTGGACACTGAA.

Turning to this clone: The read gets to within 3 residues of the CDR3 end, and the germline J gene fills in the rest. The chain combines TRBV7-2 with TRBJ2-3; the match to TRBD1 covers 8 bases. Per the germline V gene, CDR1 is SGHTA and CDR2 is FQGNSA. The CDR3 totals 17 residues. The sequenced CDR3 bases are TGTGCAAGTCGCTTAGCCACTGGACAGGGTAACCCAGATACG. Its protein is CASRLATGQGNPDT. From start to end, the CDR3 is CASRLATGQGNPDTQYF.

With respect to this clone: From the germline J gene comes the end of the CDR3, since the read stops 3 residues before it. This chain uses TRBV20-1 with TRBJ1-4, with D possibly TRBD1 on 5 matching bases. The V and J ends lost 5 bases and 6 bases respectively, with 13 bases between them. CDR1 and CDR2 from the germline V gene are DFQATT and SNEGSKA (reference sequence). There are 13 residues in the CDR3. Incomplete CDR3 DNA: TGCAGTGCTTCGGGACTAGGGGATGAAAAA. Protein: CSASGLGDEK. The entire CDR3 protein is CSASGLGDEKLFF.

A word on this clone: From the germline J gene comes the end of the CDR3, since the read stops 3 residues before it. The V and J genes are TRBV7-2 and TRBJ2-7, with TRBD2 matching over 8 bases. Germline V lookup: CDR1 SGHTA, CDR2 FQGNSA. The CDR3 spans 13 residues. V lost 3 bases and J lost 6; bases outside the gene matches: 4. The CDR3 bases that were read are TGTGCCAGCAGCTTTACCCGGGGGGGCGAG. It encodes CASSFTRGGE. The whole CDR3 sequence reads CASSFTRGGEQYF.

Comment on this clone: The read ends 3 residues shy of where the CDR3 ends; the end is completed using the germline J gene. The chain recombines TRBV6-1 with TRBJ2-3; 7 nucleotides agree with TRBD1. Germline V CDR1 and CDR2: MNHNS, SASEGT. The V and J ends lost 2 bases and 1 base, in that order; junction bases with no gene match: 6. This CDR3 has 16 amino acids. CDR3 amino acids: CASSERSGGGTDTQYF. CDR3 DNA, as far as it was read: TGTGCCAGCAGTGAAAGGTCAGGGGGAGGCACAGATACG.

The covered CDR3 bases are TGTGCCAGCAGTGAAGCGGGGAACAGGATGCGTACGAATGGC. Amino acids: CASSEAGNRMRTNG. The CDR3, in full, reads CASSEAGNRMRTNGYTF. This chain joins TRBV6-1 and TRBJ1-2; TRBD1 is a possible D gene (5 bases). The CDR3 extends 3 residues past the end of the read, so its final part is completed from the germline J gene. The germline gives CDR1 MNHNS, CDR2 SASEGT. The CDR3 contains 17 residues. Trimming cost V 0 bases and J 6 bases, with 20 bases left between them.

On this clone itself: The CDR3 end falls 3 residues outside the read, so it is completed with the germline J gene. The chain is built from TRBV7-3 and TRBJ2-1, with TRBD2 as a possible D gene (7 bases). From germline, CDR1 is SGHTA and CDR2 FQGTGA. CDR3 length: 16 residues. The V gene lost 2 bases and the J gene lost 7 bases, with 18 bases spanning the gap. CDR3 residues: CASSLAPAGEGNEQFF. Incomplete CDR3 DNA: TGTGCCAGCAGCTTAGCCCCCGCAGGGGAGGGAAATGAG.

A remark on this clone: The read ends 3 residues early relative to the CDR3; the germline J gene fills the gap. The V call is TRBV19, the J call TRBJ2-2, with a tentative D call TRBD1 (6 bases). Germline V CDR1 and CDR2: LNHDA, SQIVND (reference sequence). V was clipped by 6 bases and J by 3 bases, with 11 bases between them. This CDR3 is 14 amino acids long. Partial CDR3 DNA: TGTGCCAGTAGAGTCGGGACATACACCGGGGAG. The encoded protein is CASRVGTYTGE. The CDR3 reads in full as CASRVGTYTGELFF. Full variable domain (outside the CDR3, taken from reference TRBV19 and TRBJ2-2): DGGITQSPKYLFRKEGQNVTLSCEQNLNHDAMYWYRQDPGQGLRLIYYSQIVNDFQKGDIAEGYSVSREKKESFPLTVTSAQKNPTAFYLCASRVGTYTGELFFGEGSRLTVL.

In regard to this clone: The read is 3 residues too short to cover the CDR3 end, so that end is filled in from the germline J gene. The V and J genes are TRBV5-6 and TRBJ2-7; TRBD1 aligns across 7 bases. The length of the CDR3 is 15 residues. V shed 4 bases, J shed 2 bases, and the junction held 9 bases outside the gene matches. Germline V CDR1 and CDR2: SGHDT, YYEEEE. The CDR3 bases that were read are TGTGCCAGCAGCCCTCTACAGGGGACGGCCTACGAG. This translates into CASSPLQGTAYE. The complete CDR3 sequence is CASSPLQGTAYEQYF.

In the case of this clone: Read coverage stops 3 residues before the CDR3 terminus; the germline J gene supplies the remainder. The chain carries TRBV30 and TRBJ1-2; TRBD1 matches at 7 bases. This CDR3 is 14 amino acids long. Germline-derived CDR1 and CDR2 are GTSNPN and SVGIG (reference sequence). The ends lost 1 base at V and 4 bases at J; junction bases unmatched: 6. This CDR3 reads CAWSGTGSGYGYTF. The CDR3 DNA, read in part, is TGTGCCTGGAGTGGGACAGGTAGTGGCTATGGC.

In the case of this clone: The observed sequence ends 3 residues before the CDR3 terminus, with the missing tail filled in from the germline J gene. The rearrangement links TRBV19 to TRBJ1-4; 7 bases match TRBD1. V gave up 8 bases and J gave up 3 bases; unmatched junction bases: 3. The V gene's germline CDR1 is LNHDA and CDR2 SQIVND (reference sequence). This CDR3 comprises 13 residues. The sequenced part of the CDR3 DNA is TGTGCCAGTCGGGACAGATCTAATGAAAAA. The encoded protein is CASRDRSNEK. The entire CDR3 protein is CASRDRSNEKLFF.